These 16 T cell receptor beta chains share one sample of origin, sequenced in a study of identical twins. TCRdb used MiXCR to reprocess the 5' RACE reads, holding one entry per CDR3 protein. The sample gives 550,000 to 700,000 distinct CDR3 sequences, approximately 10% of which show up once; roughly 3% is in the top ten. The same data also contributed to another study, on yellow fever vaccine responses in identical twins.

Material for sequencing was PBMCs. These receptors all come from a woman between 18 and 29 years old in good health.

This clonotype was seen repeatedly, ten times or more. V is TRBV27 and J is TRBJ2-1; no reliable D call. V shed 2 bases and J shed 8 bases, with 22 bases lying between them. The CDR3 runs to 17 residues. The germline V gene has CDR1 MNHEY and CDR2 SMNVEV (reference sequence). CDR3: CASSLVQSEYNSYEQFF. The CDR3 DNA follows: TGTGCCAGCAGTTTAGTCCAGTCAGAATACAATTCCTATGAGCAGTTCTTC.

This rearrangement joins TRBV25-1 to TRBJ2-7, with D perhaps TRBD1 (7 bases). V lost 1 base, J lost 4 bases, and 11 bases lay in between. CDR1 and CDR2 (germline): MGHDK, SYGVNS. This CDR3 region has 14 residues. The CDR3 DNA follows: TGTGCCAGCAGTGAATCACAGGGGAGGTACGAGCAGTACTTC. Its protein product is CASSESQGRYEQYF.

This clonotype was counted at least ten times. This sequence joins TRBV6-5 and TRBJ1-1; D may be TRBD1 (6 bases). The CDR3 has 15 amino acids. Deletions cut 1 base from V and 1 base from J, with 10 bases between. The germline V gene encodes CDR1 MNHEY and CDR2 SVGAGI. The CDR3 protein is CASSYYGGPNTEAFF. The CDR3 DNA follows: TGTGCCAGCAGTTACTACGGGGGCCCGAACACTGAAGCTTTCTTT.

The V and J genes are TRBV25-1 and TRBJ2-3; D call uncertain. The length of the CDR3 is 10 residues. Trimming left V 10 bases short and J 5 bases short, with 7 bases between. Germline loops: CDR1 MGHDK, CDR2 SYGVNS. CDR3: CAITRDTQYF. CDR3 in DNA: TGTGCCATCACGCGAGATACGCAGTATTTT.

This clonotype was counted a few times. The chain is built from TRBV24-1 and TRBJ2-7, with D perhaps given as TRBD1 or TRBD2 (5 bases each). Germline V gene data show CDR1 as KGHDR and CDR2 as SFDVKD. Trimming stripped 4 bases from V and 4 bases from J, with 7 bases between. The CDR3 extends over 12 amino acids. DNA for the CDR3: TGTGCCACCAGTGAGAGGGGTTACGAGCAGTACTTC. It translates to CATSERGYEQYF.

The gene calls are TRBV6-8 and TRBJ2-5; D is uncertain. The germline V gene encodes CDR1 MNHGY and CDR2 SAAAGT. V lost 6 bases and J lost 7, with 6 bases in between. The CDR3 is 10 residues long. The chain's CDR3 is CASRLGTQYF. CDR3 bases: TGTGCCAGCAGATTAGGGACCCAGTACTTC.

This chain uses TRBV28 with TRBJ2-3; D call uncertain. The CDR3 is 13 amino acids. Germline assignment: CDR1 MDHEN and CDR2 SYDVKM. Trimming took 5 bases from V and 0 from J, leaving 6 bases between them. The CDR3 loop reads CASSQISTDTQYF. As DNA, the CDR3 is TGTGCCAGCAGTCAAATTAGCACAGATACGCAGTATTTT.

This clonotype was counted ten times or more. This sequence joins TRBV28 and TRBJ1-2; D unresolved. The length of the CDR3 is 14 residues. V was shortened by 5 bases and J by 2 bases, with 12 bases between the two germline ends. CDR1 and CDR2 (germline): MDHEN, SYDVKM. The CDR3 region is CASSPAGKNYGYTF. The CDR3 region has the DNA TGTGCCAGCAGTCCTGCGGGCAAAAACTATGGCTACACCTTC.

The chain combines TRBV25-1 with TRBJ2-1; D perhaps matches TRBD2 (6 bases). The V gene's germline CDR1 is MGHDK and CDR2 SYGVNS. CDR3 length: 16 residues. V was trimmed by 4 bases and J by 8 bases, leaving 21 bases between them. DNA of the CDR3: TGTGCCAGCAGTGGCTTGGTGGGGGGTTCAGGCGATGAGCAGTTCTTC. Translation: CASSGLVGGSGDEQFF.

The sample holds a few counts of this clonotype. V and J are TRBV30 and TRBJ1-1; TRBD1 aligns across 8 bases. With V trimmed by 4 bases and J by 6 bases, 4 bases remained unmatched. Germline V gene lookup returns CDR1 GTSNPN and CDR2 SVGIG (reference sequence). This CDR3 region has 12 residues. For the CDR3, the DNA is TGTGCCTGGACAGGGGGCTTCGCTGAAGCTTTCTTT. It yields the protein CAWTGGFAEAFF.

This clonotype was detected a few times. The chain is built from TRBV5-1 and TRBJ2-5, with D possibly TRBD2 on 5 matching bases. Trimming left V 3 bases short and J 2 bases short, with 14 bases between. The CDR3 spans 15 residues. Germline loops: CDR1 SGHRS, CDR2 YFSETQ. The CDR3 region has the DNA TGCGCCAGCAGCTCGGGAACGGGCAGGCAAGAGACCCAGTACTTC. Its protein product is CASSSGTGRQETQYF.

For the CDR3, the DNA is TGCAGTGCCGGGCGCGGGTCAAGGGAGACCCAGTACTTC. The encoded protein is CSAGRGSRETQYF. The chain recombines TRBV20-1 with TRBJ2-5; possibly TRBD2 for D (5 bases). CDR1 is DFQATT and CDR2 is SNEGSKA in the germline V gene (reference sequence). Trimming shortened V by 6 bases and J by 5 bases, and 16 bases separated the two germline ends. The CDR3 extends over 13 amino acids.

This chain links TRBV14 with TRBJ2-5; TRBD1 aligns across 8 bases. CDR3 length equals 15 residues. CDR1 and CDR2 from the germline V gene are SGHDN and FVKESK. J gave up 4 bases and V 2 bases, and 6 bases lay outside the gene matches. The DNA for the CDR3 is TGTGCCAGCAGCCAACGATCGACAGGGGTAGAGACCCAGTACTTC. It yields the protein CASSQRSTGVETQYF.

V usage is TRBV3-1 and J usage is TRBJ2-7; D not resolved. The germline V and J ends were trimmed by 5 bases and 5 bases, with 13 bases remaining between them. The germline gives CDR1 LGHDT, CDR2 YNNKEL (reference sequence). The CDR3 runs 13 residues. The CDR3 bases are TGTGCCAGCAGCGGGCCAAAGCGCCACGAGCAGTACTTC. It encodes CASSGPKRHEQYF.

This chain connects TRBV7-2 to TRBJ2-6; D remains ambiguous. Germline V gene sequence: CDR1 SGHTA, CDR2 FQGNSA. The V end lost 1 base, the J end lost 2 bases, and 6 bases lay between the germline ends. There are 15 residues in the CDR3. The CDR3 coding sequence is TGTGCCAGCAGCTTAGATCCGGCTGGGGCCAACGTCCTGACTTTC. Its protein product is CASSLDPAGANVLTF.

The V and J genes are TRBV11-2 and TRBJ2-1, with D perhaps matching TRBD1 (5 bases). The length of the CDR3 is 20 residues. Germline CDR1 reads SGHAT; CDR2 reads FQNNGV. Trimming took 1 base from V and 5 from J, leaving 27 bases between them. The CDR3 bases are TGTGCCAGCAGCTTAGTCGAAAAAAACGTGTCGCATAAGGGGAACAATGAGCAGTTCTTC. It yields the protein CASSLVEKNVSHKGNNEQFF. Combining the CDR3 with reference TRBV11-2 and TRBJ2-1 gives the whole variable domain EAGVAQSPRYKIIEKRQSVAFWCNPISGHATLYWYQQILGQGPKLLIQFQNNGVVDDSQLPKDRFSAERLKGVDSTLKIQPAKLEDSAVYLCASSLVEKNVSHKGNNEQFFGPGTRLTVL.